These 27 T cell receptor beta chains share one sample of origin, sequenced in a study of regulatory T cells in long-lasting Graves disease. Building the TCR beta libraries relied on iRepertoire HTBI primers, and CDR3 regions underwent Arm-PCR. MiXCR, run by TCRdb on the multiplex PCR reads, gives a single entry per CDR3 protein. The table records 350,000 to 550,000 distinct CDR3 sequences, around 14% of them present only once. Time point given: newly diagnosed GD, antithyroid drugs for less than 3 months. After RNA was extracted from PBMCs, the TCR library was made from it. The same data also went into a second study, on T cells in Graves' hyperthyroidism and ophthalmopathy.

The source was peripheral blood mononuclear cells (PBMCs), collected at new diagnosis, from a patient treated with antithyroid drugs. These receptors originate from a woman in her twenties or thirties with Graves disease.

The sample holds many counts of this clonotype. As DNA, the CDR3 is TGCGCCAGCAGCTTGGACAGTCTCCAGGTGGATGAGCAGTTCTTC. This codes for CASSLDSLQVDEQFF. The chain has TRBV5-1 and TRBJ2-1; D gene ambiguous. CDR3 size: 15 residues. Germline CDR1 and CDR2: SGHRS and YFSETQ. V lost 0 bases, J lost 8 bases, and 15 bases lay in between.

This clonotype was picked up a small number of times. A clone one base away is much larger, so this may be a read error. The genes are TRBV11-2 and TRBJ1-1, with D unclear. CDR1 and CDR2 (germline): SGHAT, FQNNGV. The V end lost 3 bases, the J end lost 9 bases, and 20 bases lay between the germline ends. The length of the CDR3 is 15 residues. The CDR3 here is CASSFRWTGRTKAFF. The CDR3 nucleotides read TGTGCCAGCAGCTTTAGATGGACTGGGAGGACTAAAGCTTTCTTT.

This clonotype has more than one count but fewer than ten. The V and J genes are TRBV20-1 and TRBJ2-7; TRBD2 matches at 16 bases. Germline V CDR1 and CDR2: DFQATT, SNEGSKA (reference sequence). Trimming cost V 3 bases and J 7 bases; bases outside gene matches: 12. This CDR3 is built from 17 residues. The CDR3: CSASSGTSGRAGGEQYF. The DNA for the CDR3 is TGCAGTGCTAGTTCCGGGACTAGCGGGAGGGCCGGGGGAGAGCAGTACTTC.

This clonotype came up many times. The V call is TRBV5-5, the J call TRBJ1-5; D is undetermined. Looked up from germline, CDR1 is SGHKS and CDR2 is YYEKEE (reference sequence). This CDR3 is built from 15 residues. V lost 0 bases and J lost 3, with 10 bases in between. The CDR3 sequence is CASSLGQQINQPQHF. The CDR3 coding sequence is TGTGCCAGCAGCTTGGGCCAGCAAATCAATCAGCCCCAGCATTTT.

This clonotype occurred many times. The chain employs TRBV10-3 and TRBJ2-7; 7 bases map to TRBD1. V lost 7 bases, J lost 3 bases, and 9 bases stayed unmatched. Germline-derived CDR1 and CDR2 are ENHRY and SYGVKD. The CDR3 is 14 amino acids. The CDR3 region is CAITLGTDNYEQYF. CDR3 bases: TGTGCCATCACCCTCGGGACAGATAACTACGAGCAGTACTTC.

Many counts were recorded for this clonotype. This chain connects TRBV20-1 to TRBJ2-1, with D tentatively TRBD1 or TRBD2 (5 bases each). The V gene's germline CDR1 is DFQATT and CDR2 SNEGSKA (reference sequence). The length of the CDR3 is 11 residues. Trimming pared 1 base from V and 13 bases from J, leaving 11 bases between. The DNA of the CDR3 is TGCAGTGCTAGAGGAGCGAGGGGACAGTTCTTC. Translated: CSARGARGQFF.

Only a few counts were recorded for this clonotype. V gene TRBV20-1 combines with J gene TRBJ2-4; 7 bases are shared with TRBD1. After removal of 6 bases from V and 8 bases from J, the junction contained 13 bases not matched to a gene. This CDR3 is built from 14 residues. CDR1 and CDR2 from the germline V gene are DFQATT and SNEGSKA (reference sequence). Here the CDR3 reads CSAEGETGADIQYF. The CDR3 nucleotides are TGCAGTGCCGAGGGCGAAACAGGGGCCGACATTCAGTACTTC.

Regarding this clonotype: The germline gene is not matched at one end of the junction; a read error may be the cause. The CDR3: CASRPGQGSNRPQHF. CDR3 DNA sequence: TGTGCCAGCAGACCGGGACAGGGTAGCAATCGGCCCCAGCATTTT. This chain joins TRBV28 and TRBJ1-5, with 9 positions matching TRBD1. The CDR3 is made up of 15 amino acids. CDR1 is MDHEN, CDR2 SYDVKM, per germline.

This clonotype was seen only a few times. The chain carries TRBV19 and TRBJ2-2; 9 bases map to TRBD1. Losses at the gene ends were 4 bases for V and 3 bases for J; bases not matched to a gene: 3. The CDR3 length is 15 residues. Germline lookup yields CDR1 LNHDA and CDR2 SQIVND (reference sequence). This CDR3 is CASSNRDRDTGELFF. In DNA form, the CDR3 reads TGTGCCAGTAGTAACCGGGACAGGGACACCGGGGAGCTGTTTTTT.

The table lists this clonotype with many counts. The rearrangement uses TRBV20-1 and TRBJ2-7, with 9 nucleotides matching TRBD2. The CDR3 contains 14 residues. The V and J ends lost 3 bases and 0 bases, in that order; junction bases with no gene match: 3. The germline V gene has CDR1 DFQATT and CDR2 SNEGSKA (reference sequence). The CDR3 spells CSASDSGSSYEQYF. In nucleotides, the CDR3 is TGCAGTGCTAGTGATAGCGGGAGCTCCTACGAGCAGTACTTC.

This clonotype has at least ten counts. The chain uses TRBV28 and TRBJ2-4; 8 nucleotides match TRBD2. Germline V gene data show CDR1 as MDHEN and CDR2 as SYDVKM. The CDR3 sequence is 15 residues long. Trimming removed 6 bases from V and 6 bases from J; junction bases left unmatched: 10. The CDR3 spells CASSPLAELPNIQYF. The CDR3 DNA reads as TGTGCCAGCAGCCCACTAGCGGAGTTGCCAAACATTCAGTACTTC. Full variable domain (remainder filled in from reference TRBV28 and TRBJ2-4): DVKVTQSSRYLVKRTGEKVFLECVQDMDHENMFWYRQDPGLGLRLIYFSYDVKMKEKGDIPEGYSVSREKKERFSLILESASTNQTSMYLCASSPLAELPNIQYFGAGTRLSVL.

V and J are TRBV11-3 and TRBJ2-1; 11 positions match TRBD2. The CDR3 sequence is 15 residues long. With 2 bases clipped from V and 6 bases from J, the junction kept 3 bases outside the gene matches. The germline gives CDR1 SGHNT, CDR2 YENEEA. The CDR3 spells CASSLQGLAGNEQFF. The CDR3 nucleotides are TGTGCCAGCAGCTTACAAGGACTAGCGGGCAATGAGCAGTTCTTC. The variable domain in full, with the rest retrieved from reference TRBV11-3 and TRBJ2-1, is EAGVVQSPRYKIIEKKQPVAFWCNPISGHNTLYWYLQNLGQGPELLIRYENEEAVDDSQLPKDRFSAERLKGVDSTLKIQPAELGDSAVYLCASSLQGLAGNEQFFGPGTRLTVL.

In its sample, this clonotype was seen many times. This sequence joins TRBV11-3 and TRBJ2-7, with D perhaps given as TRBD1 or TRBD2 (5 bases each). V was shortened by 6 bases and J by 7 bases, with 13 bases between the two germline ends. The CDR3 runs 12 residues. Germline V CDR1 and CDR2: SGHNT, YENEEA. This chain's CDR3 is CASRSGTEEQYF. CDR3 nucleotide sequence: TGTGCCAGCAGATCCGGGACGGAGGAGCAGTACTTC. The full variable domain, in which reference TRBV11-3 and TRBJ2-7 provide the parts outside the CDR3, is EAGVVQSPRYKIIEKKQPVAFWCNPISGHNTLYWYLQNLGQGPELLIRYENEEAVDDSQLPKDRFSAERLKGVDSTLKIQPAELGDSAVYLCASRSGTEEQYFGPGTRLTVT.

This clonotype was seen at least ten times. This chain joins TRBV20-1 and TRBJ2-3; no clear D. CDR3 size: 14 residues. Deletions cut 3 bases from V and 0 bases from J, with 10 bases between. The germline gives CDR1 DFQATT, CDR2 SNEGSKA (reference sequence). The DNA for the CDR3 is TGCAGTGCTAGTCTTAGCTTTAGCACAGATACGCAGTATTTT. This gives the protein CSASLSFSTDTQYF.

This clonotype was seen many times. J is TRBJ2-1 and V is TRBV29-1; 9 nucleotides align to TRBD1. The CDR3 consists of 16 residues. Germline CDR1 and CDR2: SQVTM and ANQGSEA. The J segment lost 4 bases and the V segment lost 0 bases, leaving 7 bases of the junction unmatched. As DNA, the CDR3 is TGCAGCGTTGAAGACTCCGGGACAGGGAATTACAATGAGCAGTTCTTC. It encodes CSVEDSGTGNYNEQFF.

Only a few counts were recorded for this clonotype. V usage is TRBV3-1 and J usage is TRBJ2-7, with 9 bases aligning to TRBD1. This CDR3 has 17 amino acids. V lost 6 bases, J lost 3 bases, and 15 bases stayed unmatched. The germline gives CDR1 LGHDT, CDR2 YNNKEL (reference sequence). In DNA form, the CDR3 reads TGTGCCAGCAGTTACCCCCCGACAGGGGGGCCCTTCTACGAGCAGTACTTC. Translation: CASSYPPTGGPFYEQYF.

This clonotype was recorded at least ten times. The rearrangement links TRBV19 to TRBJ2-5; tentatively, D is TRBD1 (6 bases). V lost 6 bases, J lost 1 base, and 12 bases lay in between. The CDR3 is 14 residues long. The germline gives CDR1 LNHDA, CDR2 SQIVND (reference sequence). The CDR3 here is CASRPGHLQETQYF. CDR3 bases: TGTGCCAGTAGACCGGGACACCTCCAAGAGACCCAGTACTTC.

This clonotype has ten or more counts. The V and J genes are TRBV29-1 and TRBJ2-1; D is undetermined. CDR3 length equals 14 residues. Trimming removed 7 bases at V and 5 bases at J, with 18 bases between. Germline loops: CDR1 SQVTM, CDR2 ANQGSEA. CDR3 nucleotides: TGCAGCGGGTCCCAATCAAGGACGCACAATGAGCAGTTCTTC. This codes for CSGSQSRTHNEQFF.

This clonotype was counted many times. V is TRBV6-1 and J is TRBJ2-5; D is possibly TRBD1 or TRBD2 (6 bases each). Germline V lookup: CDR1 MNHNS, CDR2 SASEGT. The CDR3 has 15 residues. The ends were cut back, 5 bases at V and 4 bases at J, with 17 bases in the middle. The CDR3 spells CASSKGGYVRETQYF. For the CDR3, the DNA is TGTGCCAGCAGTAAGGGGGGTTATGTAAGAGAGACCCAGTACTTC.

Many counts were recorded for this clonotype. The V gene is TRBV28, the J gene TRBJ1-4, with D possibly matching TRBD1 (6 bases). Trimming removed 2 bases at V and 4 bases at J, with 17 bases between. Germline values: CDR1 MDHEN, CDR2 SYDVKM. CDR3 length equals 17 residues. Here the CDR3 reads CASSLPGGGGFNEKLFF. CDR3 coding DNA: TGTGCCAGCAGTTTACCGGGCGGGGGCGGTTTTAATGAAAAACTGTTTTTT.

This clonotype was recorded many times. V gene TRBV5-1 combines with J gene TRBJ2-7, with D perhaps matching TRBD2 (6 bases). Germline CDR1 SGHRS, CDR2 YFSETQ. The CDR3 totals 14 residues. V was clipped by 3 bases and J by 0 bases, with 10 bases between them. The CDR3 DNA follows: TGCGCCAGCAGCTGGGTCGGGAGCTCCTACGAGCAGTACTTC. It yields the protein CASSWVGSSYEQYF. Combining the CDR3 with reference TRBV5-1 and TRBJ2-7 gives the whole variable domain KAGVTQTPRYLIKTRGQQVTLSCSPISGHRSVSWYQQTPGQGLQFLFEYFSETQRNKGNFPGRFSGRQFSNSRSEMNVSTLELGDSALYLCASSWVGSSYEQYFGPGTRLTVT.

This clonotype was counted ten times or more. CDR3 region: CASSIQGRGVGLAGDNEQFF. The CDR3 coding sequence is TGTGCCAGCAGTATACAGGGGAGGGGGGTCGGACTAGCGGGAGACAATGAGCAGTTCTTC. The rearrangement uses TRBV6-1 and TRBJ2-1; 13 bases match TRBD2. The CDR3 is 20 residues long. Germline CDR1 and CDR2: MNHNS and SASEGT. The V gene end was trimmed by 5 bases and the J gene end by 5 bases; junction bases not matched to a gene: 18.

This clonotype was observed a few times. The chain links TRBV5-1 to TRBJ2-1, with unresolved D. The CDR3 has 13 amino acids. Germline CDR1 reads SGHRS; CDR2 reads YFSETQ. V was trimmed by 6 bases and J by 0 bases, leaving 7 bases between them. The CDR3 loop reads CASIGGSYNEQFF. As DNA, the CDR3 is TGCGCCAGCATAGGCGGCTCCTACAATGAGCAGTTCTTC.

This clonotype has a count of ten or more. The genes are TRBV4-1 and TRBJ2-1, with D possibly being TRBD2 (5 bases). The germline V gene has CDR1 MGHRA and CDR2 YSYEKL. Trimming took off 3 bases at V and 0 bases at J, with 12 bases between the two ends. This CDR3 is 16 amino acids long. The CDR3 region has the DNA TGCGCCAGCAGCCAGGACTTTTCCCTCTCCTACAATGAGCAGTTCTTC. Encoded protein: CASSQDFSLSYNEQFF.

This clonotype was picked up a small number of times. The CDR3 sequence: CASRGKASTDTQYF. Written as DNA, the CDR3 is TGTGCCAGCAGGGGGAAGGCTAGCACAGATACGCAGTATTTT. The rearrangement links TRBV7-3 to TRBJ2-3; no clear D gene. This CDR3 has 14 residues. CDR1 SGHTA and CDR2 FQGTGA come from the germline V gene. V was cut by 6 bases and J by 0 bases, with 10 bases left in between.

The rearrangement uses TRBV27 and TRBJ2-7; 13 nucleotides align to TRBD2. The CDR3 is 16 amino acids. V was pared by 4 bases and J by 3 bases, with 6 bases of the junction left unmatched. Per germline, CDR1 MNHEY and CDR2 SMNVEV (reference sequence). CDR3 region: CASSSRTSGRIYEQYF. The CDR3 nucleotides are TGTGCCAGCAGTTCCCGGACTAGCGGGAGAATCTACGAGCAGTACTTC.

There are a few counts of this clonotype. The chain links TRBV6-1 to TRBJ2-3; D perhaps matches TRBD2 (5 bases). This CDR3 contains 15 residues. V lost 7 bases, J lost 1 base, and 15 bases lay in between. Per the germline V gene, CDR1 is MNHNS and CDR2 is SASEGT. DNA for the CDR3: TGTGCCAGCATTTTTGGGAGCCTAGGCACAGATACGCAGTATTTT. Its translation is CASIFGSLGTDTQYF.